This entry concerns a single TCR beta chain. Its matching antigen is unknown. This may be a read error, as it is one base from a much larger clone. Time point described: newly diagnosed GD, antithyroid drugs for less than 3 months. PBMC RNA served as the TCR library source. These data are taken from a study of regulatory T cells in long-lasting Graves disease. Investigators prepared the TCR beta libraries by applying iRepertoire HTBI primers and Arm-PCR of CDR3 regions. Via MiXCR, TCRdb re-called the multiplex PCR reads, giving one row per CDR3 protein. The table lists about 320,000 distinct CDR3 sequences, under 20% of them singletons. The CDR3 is made up of 16 amino acids. The germline V gene encodes CDR1 DFQATT and CDR2 SNEGSKA (reference sequence). V lost 1 base to trimming and J lost 7 bases; unmatched junction nucleotides: 14. Study findings and constraints: Persistent patients shared more public clonotypes (about 2,700) than new patients (nearly 1,000).

The receptor's source is a female donor with Graves disease. This chain connects TRBV20-1 to TRBJ1-1; TRBD1 agrees at 8 bases. The input for sequencing was peripheral blood mononuclear cells (PBMCs), taken at new diagnosis, from a patient treated with antithyroid drugs. CDR3 protein: CSARAAGGANRGEAFF. The DNA for the CDR3 is TGCAGTGCTAGAGCGGCAGGGGGCGCCAATCGCGGTGAAGCTTTCTTT.